The 32 T cell receptor beta chains below were found in one sample sequenced in a study of T-cell memory formation after mild COVID-19 (dated by TCRdb to the early 2020s). Libraries came from 5' RACE. Sequencer: Illumina NovaSeq 6000. The public sequencing data were trimmed at Q25 with fastp and processed into clonotypes with MiXCR by TCRdb, which kept only in-frame beta chains. For every CDR3 protein sequence, its rows merge into one entry that carries the most common genes and DNA. For this sample the table gives approximately 260,000 distinct CDR3 sequences, of which about a sixth were detected only once. The ten largest clones represent approximately 3.5% of the sample. The specimen was PBMCs or a T cell subset sorted from them (not recorded which). The receptors originated from a man aged 18 to 30 who had mild COVID-19 (a few samples of this study predate the infection). The sample titles of this study are shuffled in the database, so cell type and time point are left out; the donor was told from shared clones.

The sample holds many counts of this clonotype. The chain joins TRBV5-1 to TRBJ2-3, with D perhaps assigned TRBD1 or TRBD2 (6 bases each). V was pared by 1 base and J by 2 bases, with 8 bases between. The CDR3 totals 14 residues. Germline V lookup: CDR1 SGHRS, CDR2 YFSETQ. In nucleotides, the CDR3 is TGCGCCAGCAGCTTGACGGGGGCCACAGATACGCAGTATTTT. Translated, it gives CASSLTGATDTQYF. Supplemented by reference TRBV5-1 and TRBJ2-3, the full variable domain reads KAGVTQTPRYLIKTRGQQVTLSCSPISGHRSVSWYQQTPGQGLQFLFEYFSETQRNKGNFPGRFSGRQFSNSRSEMNVSTLELGDSALYLCASSLTGATDTQYFGPGTRLTVL.

This sequence joins TRBV4-3 and TRBJ1-6; the D gene is possibly TRBD1 (5 bases). V gave up 4 bases and J gave up 6 bases, with 19 bases separating them. CDR3 length: 17 amino acids. The germline gives CDR1 LGHNA, CDR2 YSLEER. CDR3 DNA sequence: TGCGCCAGCAGCCGGGAGCAGGGAAAATCGACTAATTCACCCCTCCACTTT. The encoded protein is CASSREQGKSTNSPLHF.

This clonotype was observed a few times. The rearrangement uses TRBV12-3 or TRBV12-4 and TRBJ2-5; D is ambiguous. Trimming removed 7 bases from V and 5 bases from J, with 11 bases in between. The CDR3 is made up of 12 amino acids. The CDR3 coding sequence is TGTGCCAGCATGCGGTTCTATGAGACCCAGTACTTC. It encodes CASMRFYETQYF.

V gene TRBV7-2 combines with J gene TRBJ2-5; 7 bases map to TRBD2. In germline, CDR1 is SGHTA, CDR2 FQGNSA. This CDR3 has 16 residues. V shed 7 bases, J shed 5 bases, and the junction held 16 bases outside the gene matches. The DNA of the CDR3 is TGTGCCAGCATCCGAACTAGCGCCTTTAAGGGCGAGACCCAGTACTTC. This gives the protein CASIRTSAFKGETQYF.

This clonotype was detected only a few times. The chain recombines TRBV2 with TRBJ2-5; 12 nucleotides align to TRBD1. The CDR3 runs to 14 residues. Germline CDR1 reads SNHLY; CDR2 reads FYNNEI. J lost 5 bases, V lost 6 bases, and 4 bases had no gene match. CDR3 region: CASRRDRGPETQYF. The CDR3 nucleotides read TGTGCCAGCAGGCGGGACAGGGGGCCGGAGACCCAGTACTTC.

The sample holds a few counts of this clonotype. The CDR3 bases are TGTGCCAGCAGCTTTAAGGGCACCGGGGAGCTGTTTTTT. Translated: CASSFKGTGELFF. This chain links TRBV7-3 with TRBJ2-2; D gene unclear. Trimming pared 3 bases from V and 4 bases from J, leaving 6 bases between. The CDR3 extends over 13 amino acids. Per the germline V gene, CDR1 is SGHTA and CDR2 is FQGTGA.

The chain joins TRBV4-1 to TRBJ1-3; D is unresolved. V lost 0 bases and J 0 bases, leaving 12 bases between the germline ends. The CDR3 extends over 17 amino acids. CDR1 and CDR2 (germline): MGHRA, YSYEKL. The CDR3 loop is CASSQEEQRSSGNTIYF. The CDR3 nucleotides read TGCGCCAGCAGCCAAGAAGAGCAACGGAGCTCTGGAAACACCATATATTTT.

The sample holds a few counts of this clonotype. The CDR3 is CASSGRGMNTEAFF. CDR3 DNA sequence: TGTGCCAGCAGCGGCAGGGGTATGAACACTGAAGCTTTCTTT. The genes are TRBV7-9 and TRBJ1-1; perhaps TRBD1 as D (6 bases). Germline V gene sequence: CDR1 SEHNR, CDR2 FQNEAQ (reference sequence). V lost 5 bases to trimming and J lost 0 bases, with 10 bases between them. This CDR3 spans 14 amino acids. The variable domain in full, completed from reference TRBV7-9 and TRBJ1-1, reads DTGVSQNPRHKITKRGQNVTFRCDPISEHNRLYWYRQTLGQGPEFLTYFQNEAQLEKSRLLSDRFSAERPKGSFSTLEIQRTEQGDSAMYLCASSGRGMNTEAFFGQGTRLTVV.

This clonotype was detected ten times or more. The V and J genes are TRBV3-1 and TRBJ2-3, with no clear D. The ends were cut back, 3 bases at V and 2 bases at J, with 3 bases in the middle. The CDR3 has 12 amino acids. Looked up from germline, CDR1 is LGHDT and CDR2 is YNNKEL (reference sequence). The CDR3: CASSHLTDTQYF. In nucleotides, the CDR3 is TGTGCCAGCAGCCATCTCACAGATACGCAGTATTTT.

This clonotype was detected only a few times. The chain carries TRBV7-2 and TRBJ2-6; D unclear. The CDR3 extends over 15 amino acids. Trimming shortened V by 1 base and J by 3 bases, and 7 bases separated the two germline ends. Germline V lookup: CDR1 SGHTA, CDR2 FQGNSA. The CDR3, as DNA: TGTGCCAGCAGCTTAGAGCGTCTTGGGGCCAACGTCCTGACTTTC. It is translated as CASSLERLGANVLTF. The complete variable domain, with remaining parts taken from reference TRBV7-2 and TRBJ2-6, reads GAGVSQSPSNKVTEKGKDVELRCDPISGHTALYWYRQSLGQGLEFLIYFQGNSAPDKSGLPSDRFSAERTGGSVSTLTIQRTQQEDSAVYLCASSLERLGANVLTFGAGSRLTVL.

The rearrangement uses TRBV5-1 and TRBJ2-1, with TRBD2 matching over 8 bases. CDR1 SGHRS and CDR2 YFSETQ come from the germline V gene. V was clipped by 4 bases and J by 9 bases; unmatched bases: 9. The CDR3 loop spans 14 amino acids. This CDR3 reads CASSDLTSAGEQFF. CDR3 DNA: TGCGCCAGCAGCGATTTGACTAGCGCGGGTGAGCAGTTCTTC.

The V call is TRBV9, the J call TRBJ1-6, with D perhaps TRBD1 (5 bases). V was clipped by 0 bases and J by 14 bases, with 15 bases between them. Germline lookup yields CDR1 SGDLS and CDR2 YYNGEE. The CDR3 length is 14 residues. The CDR3 bases are TGTGCCAGCAGCGTAGAACAGGACCCTGGATCCCTCCACTTT. Translated: CASSVEQDPGSLHF. Full variable domain (missing parts from reference TRBV9 and TRBJ1-6): DSGVTQTPKHLITATGQRVTLRCSPRSGDLSVYWYQQSLDQGLQFLIQYYNGEERAKGNILERFSAQQFPDLHSELNLSSLELGDSALYFCASSVEQDPGSLHFGNGTRLTVT.

This sequence joins TRBV18 and TRBJ1-5; TRBD1 matches at 7 bases. CDR1 and CDR2 (germline): KGHSH, LQKENI. Losses at the gene ends were 3 bases for V and 5 bases for J; bases not matched to a gene: 4. This CDR3 region has 14 residues. The CDR3 reads CASSPGQLHQPQHF. The DNA for the CDR3 is TGTGCCAGCTCACCGGGACAGTTACATCAGCCCCAGCATTTT.

The V gene is TRBV4-1, the J gene TRBJ1-4, with a weak D call TRBD1 (5 bases). The germline CDR1 and CDR2 sequences are MGHRA and YSYEKL. This CDR3 region has 16 residues. Trimming cost V 4 bases and J 13 bases, with 25 bases left between them. CDR3 sequence reads: CASSPQTGGRDKILFF. The CDR3 nucleotides are TGCGCCAGCAGCCCTCAAACGGGGGGAAGGGATAAAATACTGTTTTTT.

The V gene is TRBV5-1, the J gene TRBJ2-3; no definite D call. V lost 3 bases to trimming and J lost 7 bases, with 15 bases between them. Germline loops: CDR1 SGHRS, CDR2 YFSETQ. The CDR3 sequence is 14 residues long. CDR3 protein: CASSSGRSPHTQYF. The CDR3 DNA sequence: TGCGCCAGCAGCTCTGGACGGAGCCCGCATACGCAGTATTTT.

The rearrangement uses TRBV7-9 and TRBJ2-7; 12 nucleotides line up with TRBD2. V lost 2 bases, J lost 1 base, and 6 bases stayed unmatched. The germline CDR1 and CDR2 sequences are SEHNR and FQNEAQ (reference sequence). The CDR3 sequence is 17 residues long. The CDR3: CASSLSLGTSGSYEQYV. The CDR3 DNA reads as TGTGCCAGCAGCTTAAGCCTGGGGACTAGCGGGTCCTACGAGCAGTACGTC.

The chain recombines TRBV5-1 with TRBJ1-3, with 8 bases fitting TRBD1. Germline V gives CDR1 SGHRS, CDR2 YFSETQ. V was clipped by 3 bases and J by 4 bases; unmatched bases: 6. The CDR3 runs to 15 residues. Here the CDR3 DNA reads TGCGCCAGCAGCTCGAGGACAGGGTCCGGAAACACCATATATTTT. Protein product: CASSSRTGSGNTIYF.

This clonotype was seen more than once but under ten times. This rearrangement joins TRBV7-2 to TRBJ1-2; a weak D match, TRBD1 (5 bases). The CDR3 has 14 residues. The germline V gene encodes CDR1 SGHTA and CDR2 FQGNSA. Trimming removed 2 bases from V and 0 bases from J, with 7 bases in between. The CDR3 sequence is CASSLPTANYGYTF. CDR3 in DNA: TGTGCCAGCAGCTTACCGACAGCTAACTATGGCTACACCTTC.

This clonotype was seen only a few times. The chain has TRBV19 and TRBJ1-2; 8 bases agree with TRBD1. Per germline, CDR1 LNHDA and CDR2 SQIVND (reference sequence). Unmatched junction bases numbered 5, after V lost 3 bases and J lost 8 bases. This CDR3 has 13 residues. CDR3 loop: CASSIHRQGGYTF. In nucleotides, the CDR3 is TGTGCCAGTAGTATCCACCGACAGGGGGGCTACACCTTC.

A few counts support this clonotype. Here the CDR3 DNA reads TGCGCCAGCAGCCAGGAGGGCAGGGGCCTCAATGAGCAGTTCTTC. Translating gives CASSQEGRGLNEQFF. V and J are TRBV5-1 and TRBJ2-1; either TRBD1 or TRBD2 may supply D (6 bases each). From germline, CDR1 is SGHRS and CDR2 YFSETQ. The CDR3 consists of 15 residues. V was pared by 4 bases and J by 6 bases, with 17 bases between.

This clonotype appeared a few times. The rearrangement joins TRBV5-1 to TRBJ2-2; the D is unclear. Germline V gene data show CDR1 as SGHRS and CDR2 as YFSETQ. V was pared by 4 bases and J by 4 bases, with 14 bases between. The CDR3 covers 15 residues. The CDR3 nucleotides are TGCGCCAGCAGCCTTGACCCGGCGACCACCGGGGAGCTGTTTTTT. Amino acids: CASSLDPATTGELFF.

This clonotype was counted only a few times. The rearrangement joins TRBV20-1 to TRBJ2-2; D gene unclear. CDR1 and CDR2 (germline): DFQATT, SNEGSKA (reference sequence). CDR3 size: 13 residues. Trimming shortened V by 5 bases and J by 1 base, and 8 bases separated the two germline ends. The DNA for the CDR3 is TGCAGTGCTCAGCGAGAGAACACCGGGGAGCTGTTTTTT. It specifies CSAQRENTGELFF.

The V and J genes are TRBV7-2 and TRBJ2-7; TRBD2 is a possible D gene (5 bases). The CDR3 is 15 residues long. V gave up 2 bases and J gave up 0 bases, with 11 bases separating them. The V gene's germline CDR1 is SGHTA and CDR2 FQGNSA. CDR3 bases: TGTGCCAGCAGCTTACGGCCGGGGAGCTCCTACGAGCAGTACGTC. Encoded protein: CASSLRPGSSYEQYV.

This clonotype was seen a handful of times. The rearrangement links TRBV5-6 to TRBJ2-5, with D maybe TRBD2 (7 bases). Germline V gene data show CDR1 as SGHDT and CDR2 as YYEEEE. Trimming left V 0 bases short and J 5 bases short, with 11 bases between. The CDR3 totals 14 residues. The CDR3 DNA reads TGTGCCAGCAGCTTGGAGGCGGGGGCGGAGACCCAGTACTTC. Its protein is CASSLEAGAETQYF. The full variable domain, its missing parts supplied by reference TRBV5-6 and TRBJ2-5, is DAGVTQSPTHLIKTRGQQVTLRCSPKSGHDTVSWYQQALGQGPQFIFQYYEEEERQRGNFPDRFSGHQFPNYSSELNVNALLLGDSALYLCASSLEAGAETQYFGPGTRLLVL.

This chain links TRBV7-9 with TRBJ1-2; D gene uncertain. Germline V lookup: CDR1 SEHNR, CDR2 FQNEAQ (reference sequence). The length of the CDR3 is 15 residues. Trimming took 5 bases from V and 6 from J, leaving 19 bases between them. The CDR3 sequence is CASSPPGPWQNGYTF. In DNA, the CDR3 is TGTGCCAGCAGCCCACCAGGACCCTGGCAGAATGGCTACACCTTC.

This clonotype was seen at least ten times. The junction departs from germline at one end; a sequencing error may be responsible. This sequence joins TRBV7-2 and TRBJ2-5; TRBD2 aligns across 9 bases. The CDR3 is 14 amino acids. Per the germline V gene, CDR1 is SGHTA and CDR2 is FQGNSA. The CDR3 region has the DNA TGTGCCAGCAGCGTAGCGGGGGCCGAGGAGACCCAGTACTTC. This translates into CASSVAGAEETQYF.

The chain has TRBV2 and TRBJ2-7; 10 nucleotides line up with TRBD1. Germline V gives CDR1 SNHLY, CDR2 FYNNEI. This CDR3 has 14 amino acids. Unmatched junction bases numbered 7, after V lost 7 bases and J lost 4 bases. CDR3 bases: TGTGCCAGCAAACTGACAGGGGGCTGGTACGAGCAGTACTTC. Encoded protein: CASKLTGGWYEQYF.

V is TRBV7-2 and J is TRBJ1-2, with 11 bases that match TRBD1. The V segment lost 3 bases and the J segment 3 bases; nucleotides outside the gene matches: 3. CDR3 size: 15 residues. CDR1 is SGHTA, CDR2 FQGNSA, per germline. This CDR3 reads CASSLDRGLYYGYTF. The DNA for the CDR3 is TGTGCCAGCAGCTTGGACAGGGGGCTCTACTATGGCTACACCTTC.

In this sample, this clonotype turned up a few times. The rearrangement links TRBV6-2 or TRBV6-3 to TRBJ2-5, with D unresolved. Germline V gives CDR1 MNHEY, CDR2 SVGEGT. Trimming stripped 6 bases from V and 5 bases from J, with 7 bases between. The CDR3 is 11 amino acids. The CDR3 is CASRIMETQYF. The CDR3 region has the DNA TGTGCCAGCAGAATTATGGAGACCCAGTACTTC.

The genes are TRBV20-1 and TRBJ2-1, with 8 bases fitting TRBD2. Germline V gene data show CDR1 as DFQATT and CDR2 as SNEGSKA (reference sequence). This CDR3 is 14 amino acids long. The trim removed 6 bases at V and 5 bases at J, leaving 9 bases unmatched. CDR3 protein: CSARDGGVNNEQFF. The CDR3 DNA reads as TGCAGTGCCCGGGACGGGGGGGTGAACAATGAGCAGTTCTTC.

Only a few counts were recorded for this clonotype. DNA of the CDR3: TGTGCCAGCAGTTTGATGGGGATGGCTGGAGGAGAGACCCAGTACTTC. Amino acid sequence: CASSLMGMAGGETQYF. The V and J genes are TRBV12-3 or TRBV12-4 and TRBJ2-5; the D gene is possibly TRBD2 (5 bases). V lost 3 bases to trimming and J lost 4 bases, with 18 bases between them. The CDR3 spans 16 residues.

The chain is built from TRBV5-1 and TRBJ2-4; 9 bases align to TRBD2. V was pared by 0 bases and J by 1 base, with 2 bases of the junction left unmatched. The CDR3 has 16 residues. Germline lookup yields CDR1 SGHRS and CDR2 YFSETQ. The CDR3 nucleotides are TGCGCCAGCAGCTTGGATGCGGGGGGGGCCAAAAACATTCAGTACTTC. Translated: CASSLDAGGAKNIQYF.